This T cell receptor (beta chain) was captured by sequencing in a study of OX40 agonist ivuxolimab in advanced cancers. Looking at the study overall: Partial responses, seen in three patients, involved one hepatocellular carcinoma and two cutaneous melanomas. Study-level results: Blood T cells, both CD4+ and CD8+, expanded clonally by week 6 at 0.1 to 3.0 mg/kg. Those patients achieving a partial response at 0.1-3.0 mg/kg showed among the lowest clonal expansion.

This CDR3 region has 15 residues. Germline V gene sequence: CDR1 MGHRA, CDR2 YSYEKL. The V and J ends lost 5 bases and 0 bases respectively, with 11 bases between them. Sequencing used immunoSEQ multiplex PCR; TCRdb keeps in-frame clones, though not all of them. This sample yields over 13,000 clones, of which over 65% are seen a single time; around a third belongs to the top ten. The sampling schedule covered blood at baseline, cycle 4 day 1, and cycle 7 day 1. For this clone: The antigen remains undetermined.

The genes are TRBV4-1 and TRBJ1-3; possibly TRBD1 for D (5 bases). The clonotype comes from an adult with an advanced solid tumor such as melanoma, head and neck, liver or kidney cancer. The sequencing here drew on CD4+ or CD8+ T cells sorted from blood, taken in a trial of the OX40 agonist ivuxolimab. CDR3 sequence reads: CASSEGAYSGNTIYF. Written as DNA, the CDR3 is TGCGCCAGCAGCGAAGGGGCATACTCTGGAAACACCATATATTTT.